Below are 16 T cell receptor beta chains sequenced from a single sample in a study of cytotoxic CD8 clonotypes in ibrutinib-treated CLL. Repertoires were generated with immunoSEQ multiplex PCR, while TCRdb's copy carries only in-frame clones and drops some. The table has roughly 250,000 clones, 70% seen once. The input for sequencing was PBMCs, taken after 24 months of ibrutinib treatment. These receptor sequences come from a human donor with chronic lymphocytic leukemia.

The chain carries TRBV19 and TRBJ1-1; D possibly corresponds to TRBD1 (5 bases). V was shortened by 6 bases and J by 4 bases, with 9 bases between the two germline ends. The CDR3 is 12 amino acids. Per the germline V gene, CDR1 is LNHDA and CDR2 is SQIVND (reference sequence). CDR3 sequence reads: CASRWQGTEAFF. The CDR3 coding sequence is TGTGCCAGTAGGTGGCAGGGCACTGAAGCTTTCTTT.

The chain recombines TRBV7-6 with TRBJ2-1; a weak D match, TRBD2 (5 bases). CDR1 and CDR2 from the germline V gene are SGHVS and FNYEAQ. The V and J ends lost 5 bases and 7 bases respectively, with 15 bases between them. This CDR3 region has 14 residues. CDR3 protein: CASSPTRVGNEQFF. The CDR3 coding sequence is TGTGCCAGCAGCCCAACTAGGGTGGGGAATGAGCAGTTCTTC.

The chain joins TRBV9 to TRBJ1-2; no clear D gene. Germline-derived CDR1 and CDR2 are SGDLS and YYNGEE. The CDR3 has 13 amino acids. Trimming removed 4 bases at V and 2 bases at J, with 9 bases between. The CDR3 bases are TGTGCCAGCAGCACGGAGACCAACTATGGCTACACCTTC. It is translated as CASSTETNYGYTF.

The chain carries TRBV11-1 and TRBJ2-7; 9 positions match TRBD1. This CDR3 comprises 14 residues. Germline V gene data show CDR1 as SGHAT and CDR2 as FQDESV (reference sequence). V dropped 4 bases and J dropped 4; count of bases not matched to a gene: 5. As DNA, the CDR3 is TGTGCCAGCAGCTCCGAGGGGACAGGGTACGAGCAGTACTTC. Protein product: CASSSEGTGYEQYF.

This clone was detected a few times. V gene TRBV6-5 combines with J gene TRBJ1-4, with 10 bases aligning to TRBD1. Trimming cost V 2 bases and J 8 bases; bases outside gene matches: 2. Germline loops: CDR1 MNHEY, CDR2 SVGAGI. The CDR3 is 14 amino acids. The chain's CDR3 is CASSYGTGVEKLFF. In DNA form, the CDR3 reads TGTGCCAGCAGTTACGGGACAGGGGTAGAAAAACTGTTTTTT.

The chain has TRBV19 and TRBJ1-4; 7 nucleotides match TRBD1. The CDR3 consists of 22 residues. With V trimmed by 3 bases and J by 0 bases, 22 bases remained unmatched. Looked up from germline, CDR1 is LNHDA and CDR2 is SQIVND (reference sequence). The CDR3 coding sequence is TGTGCCAGTAGTATTTCCCCTTCGTTGGACAGGCCGAAAAAAACAACTAATGAAAAACTGTTTTTT. This codes for CASSISPSLDRPKKTTNEKLFF.

The chain employs TRBV19 and TRBJ1-1, with D perhaps TRBD1 (5 bases). Germline V CDR1 and CDR2: LNHDA, SQIVND (reference sequence). The CDR3 extends over 14 amino acids. Between the trimmed V and J ends, which lost 2 bases and 11 bases, there was a span of 18 bases. CDR3: CASSITRRVKGAFF. In DNA form, the CDR3 reads TGTGCCAGTAGTATAACCCGCAGGGTTAAAGGGGCTTTCTTT.

The genes are TRBV1 and TRBJ2-1; the table's D call, TRBD2, has no DNA check behind it. TRBV1 is given as a pseudogene. This CDR3 is built from 17 residues. The CDR3 reads CTSSQAPRSGSYNEQFF. Here the CDR3 DNA reads TGCACCAGCAGCCAAGCCCCCCGGAGCGGGAGCTACAATGAGCAGTTCTTC.

This clone has only a few counts. This chain joins TRBV11-3 and TRBJ1-2, with 7 bases aligning to TRBD1. Germline V gene lookup returns CDR1 SGHNT and CDR2 YENEEA. The CDR3 runs to 14 residues. V gave up 5 bases and J gave up 7 bases; unmatched junction bases: 10. The CDR3 coding sequence is TGTGCCAGCAGCCCGTTGGACAGGAAATCTGGCTACACCTTC. Amino acid sequence: CASSPLDRKSGYTF.

V is TRBV30 and J is TRBJ2-7; TRBD2 matches 9 bases. Germline V gene sequence: CDR1 GTSNPN, CDR2 SVGIG (reference sequence). The V and J ends lost 5 bases and 2 bases, in that order; junction bases with no gene match: 4. This CDR3 is 13 amino acids long. CDR3 residues: CAWGLAYTYEQYF. The CDR3 coding sequence is TGTGCCTGGGGACTAGCGTATACCTACGAGCAGTACTTC.

The chain links TRBV5-1 to TRBJ2-6; possible D gene TRBD1, 6 bases. This CDR3 contains 17 residues. Germline assignment: CDR1 SGHRS and CDR2 YFSETQ. Trimming took 0 bases from V and 0 from J, leaving 10 bases between them. The CDR3 region has the DNA TGCGCCAGCAGCTTGGCGTTACAGGGCTCTGGGGCCAACGTCCTGACTTTC. This gives the protein CASSLALQGSGANVLTF.

The chain has TRBV18 and TRBJ1-2; D unclear. Deletions cut 0 bases from V and 5 bases from J, with 10 bases between. The germline V gene encodes CDR1 KGHSH and CDR2 LQKENI. This CDR3 comprises 14 residues. The CDR3 nucleotides are TGTGCCAGCTCACCACCGTCCGGAACTTATGGCTACACCTTC. It codes for CASSPPSGTYGYTF.

The CDR3 spells CASSPPGTGHTEAFF. In nucleotides, the CDR3 is TGTGCCAGCAGTCCCCCCGGGACGGGCCACACTGAAGCTTTCTTT. The chain carries TRBV27 and TRBJ1-1, with D tentatively TRBD1 (5 bases). Trimming removed 5 bases from V and 3 bases from J, with 16 bases in between. This CDR3 region has 15 residues. Per the germline V gene, CDR1 is MNHEY and CDR2 is SMNVEV (reference sequence).

V usage is TRBV7-9 and J usage is TRBJ1-4; 8 bases are shared with TRBD1. The V gene's germline CDR1 is SEHNR and CDR2 FQNEAQ (reference sequence). V gave up 5 bases and J gave up 1 base; unmatched junction bases: 3. The CDR3 has 15 residues. The CDR3 region has the DNA TGTGCCAGCAGCGCCACAGGGGGAACTAATGAAAAACTGTTTTTT. It yields the protein CASSATGGTNEKLFF.

This chain uses TRBV9 with TRBJ2-7, with no clear D. This CDR3 comprises 14 residues. In germline, CDR1 is SGDLS, CDR2 YYNGEE. The germline V and J ends were trimmed by 0 bases and 3 bases, with 10 bases remaining between them. In nucleotides, the CDR3 is TGTGCCAGCAGCGTAGTAGACACCTACTACGAGCAGTACTTC. The encoded protein is CASSVVDTYYEQYF.

Comments on this clone: This specimen includes other DNA sequences encoding the same CDR3. The chain links TRBV28 to TRBJ2-3; no clear D. V lost 6 bases and J lost 1, with 5 bases in between. The CDR3 is 12 amino acids. Per the germline V gene, CDR1 is MDHEN and CDR2 is SYDVKM. This CDR3 reads CASSLGTDTQYF. CDR3 coding DNA: TGTGCCAGCAGCCTCGGCACAGATACGCAGTATTTT.